These T cell receptor beta chains were read from a single sample in a study of T cell responses to AZD1222 COVID-19 vaccine. Sequenced by immunoSEQ multiplex PCR; TCRdb stores in-frame clones only, minus some. The table for this sample gives around 140,000 clones. The sequenced sample was peripheral blood. The receptors were gathered from an adult in good health. Each CDR3 is given with its conserved first and last residue. The order of the fields is J gene, D gene, V gene, CDR3 DNA, CDR3 protein. A D gene is named only where the DNA matches it firmly.

>TRBJ1-6|-|TRBV5-8
TGTGCCAGCAGCTTGCTGCAGTTACTCCACTTT
CASSLLQLLHF
>TRBJ1-2|-|TRBV7-9
TGTGCCAGCAGCTTCAGTAGGGCGAGCTATGGCTACACCTTC
CASSFSRASYGYTF
>TRBJ2-5|-|TRBV12-3/TRBV12-4
TGTGCCAGCAGTTTAGGCGTCCAAGAGACCCAGTACTTC
CASSLGVQETQYF
>TRBJ2-1|TRBD1|TRBV19
TGTGCCAGTAGTTCGGGACAGGGGATTTACAATGAGCAGTTCTTC
CASSSGQGIYNEQFF
>TRBJ2-5|-|TRBV18
TGTGCCAGCTCACCACAAGCTAGTCGGGGGACCCAGTACTTC
CASSPQASRGTQYF
>TRBJ1-5|-|TRBV28
TGTGCCAGCAGTAAACAGAGATATAGCAATCAGCCCCAGCATTTT
CASSKQRYSNQPQHF
>TRBJ1-2|-|TRBV6-5
TGTGCCAGCAGACTAGGGGCAGACTATGGCTACACCTTC
CASRLGADYGYTF
>TRBJ2-5|TRBD1|TRBV5-6
TGTGCCAGCAGCGCTTCCCTACCGGGACAGGGAGAGACCCAGTACTTC
CASSASLPGQGETQYF
>TRBJ1-2|-|TRBV19
TGTGCCAGTAGTATAGTACCCGGGGGCGGCGGCTATGGCTACACCTTC
CASSIVPGGGGYGYTF
>TRBJ2-5|TRBD2|TRBV5-1
TGCGCCAGCAGCTTGGGACTAGCGGGGTTCGAAGGGACCCAGTACTTC
CASSLGLAGFEGTQYF
>TRBJ1-2|-|TRBV23-1
TGCGCCAGCGAGAAGGAGGGCTATGGCTACACCTTC
CASEKEGYGYTF
>TRBJ2-1|TRBD2|TRBV4-2
TGTGCCAGCAGCCAAGATTCGGCTAGCGGCTACAATGAGCAGTTCTTC
CASSQDSASGYNEQFF